This paragraph reports one T cell receptor (beta chain). These data are taken from a study of blood T cell repertoires in COVID-19. Study overall: PBMCs, B-cell-depleted T cells, or T cells provided the cDNA or gDNA that made up the material.

In the original workflow: Amplification of reference gene primers provided the estimated nucleated cell counts. Assay: immunoSEQ multiplex PCR; the TCRdb copy retains only in-frame clones and omits some. V and J calls and clone size are as listed in that table; D and trimming were resolved from the DNA. The sample carries roughly 100,000 clones, around 87% recorded once. With 3 bases removed from V and 1 base from J, the gap between germline ends came to 13 bases. Germline CDR1 ENHRY, CDR2 SYGVKD. The CDR3 is made up of 16 amino acids. The sequenced sample was peripheral blood. The J gene is TRBJ1-3, the V gene TRBV10-3; D might be TRBD1 (6 bases). The receptor was isolated from a woman aged 30 to 39 with acute or convalescent COVID-19. The chain's CDR3 is CAISEVRTVSGNTIYF. The CDR3 DNA reads TGTGCCATCAGTGAAGTAAGGACAGTGTCTGGAAACACCATATATTTT.